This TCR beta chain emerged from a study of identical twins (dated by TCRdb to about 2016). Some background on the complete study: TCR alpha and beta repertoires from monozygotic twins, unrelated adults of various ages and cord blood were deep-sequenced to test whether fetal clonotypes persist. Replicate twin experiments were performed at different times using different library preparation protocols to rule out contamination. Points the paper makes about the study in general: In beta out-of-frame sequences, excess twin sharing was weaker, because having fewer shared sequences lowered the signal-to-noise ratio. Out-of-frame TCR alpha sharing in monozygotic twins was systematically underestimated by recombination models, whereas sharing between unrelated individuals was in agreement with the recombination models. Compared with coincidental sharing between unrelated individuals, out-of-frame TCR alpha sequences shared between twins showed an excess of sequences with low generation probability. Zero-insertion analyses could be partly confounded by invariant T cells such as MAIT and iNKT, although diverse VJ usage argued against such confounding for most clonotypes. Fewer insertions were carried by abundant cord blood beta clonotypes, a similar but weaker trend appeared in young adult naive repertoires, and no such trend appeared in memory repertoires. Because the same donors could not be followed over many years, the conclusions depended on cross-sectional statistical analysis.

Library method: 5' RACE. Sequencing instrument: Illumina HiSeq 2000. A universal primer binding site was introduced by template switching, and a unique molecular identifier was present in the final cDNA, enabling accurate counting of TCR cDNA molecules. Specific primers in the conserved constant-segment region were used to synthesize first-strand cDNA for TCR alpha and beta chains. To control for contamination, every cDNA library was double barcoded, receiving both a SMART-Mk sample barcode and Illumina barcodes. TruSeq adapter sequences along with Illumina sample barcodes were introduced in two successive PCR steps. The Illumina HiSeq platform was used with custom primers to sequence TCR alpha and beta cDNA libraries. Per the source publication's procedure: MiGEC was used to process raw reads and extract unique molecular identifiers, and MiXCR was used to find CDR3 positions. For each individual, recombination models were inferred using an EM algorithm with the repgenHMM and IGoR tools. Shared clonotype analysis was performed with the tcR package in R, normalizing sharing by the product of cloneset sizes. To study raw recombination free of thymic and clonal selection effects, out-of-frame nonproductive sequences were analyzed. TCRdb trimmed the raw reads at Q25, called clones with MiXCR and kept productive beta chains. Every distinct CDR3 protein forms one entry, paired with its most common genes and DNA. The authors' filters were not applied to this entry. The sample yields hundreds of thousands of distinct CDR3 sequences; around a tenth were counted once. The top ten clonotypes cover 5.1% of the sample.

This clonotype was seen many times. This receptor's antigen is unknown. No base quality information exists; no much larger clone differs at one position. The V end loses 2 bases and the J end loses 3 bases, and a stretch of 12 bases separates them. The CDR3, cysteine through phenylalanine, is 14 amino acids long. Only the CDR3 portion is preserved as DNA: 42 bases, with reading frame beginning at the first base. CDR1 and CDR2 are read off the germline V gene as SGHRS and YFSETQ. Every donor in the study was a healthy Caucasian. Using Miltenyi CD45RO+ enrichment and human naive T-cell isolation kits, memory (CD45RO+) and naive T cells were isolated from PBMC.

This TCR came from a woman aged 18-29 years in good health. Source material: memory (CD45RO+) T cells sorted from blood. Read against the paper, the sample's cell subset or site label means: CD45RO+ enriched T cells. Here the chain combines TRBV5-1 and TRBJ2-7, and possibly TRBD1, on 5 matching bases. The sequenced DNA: TGCGCCAGCAGCTTATGGCAGGGAAGCTACGAGCAGTACTTC. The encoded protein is CASSLWQGSYEQYF.